This T cell receptor beta chain emerged from a study of beta chain features in type 1 diabetes. CDR3 length: 14 amino acids. CDR1 is GTSNPN, CDR2 SVGIG, per germline (reference sequence). Losses at the gene ends were 1 base for V and 5 bases for J; bases not matched to a gene: 4. Sequencing targeted expressed TCRB transcripts, as all isolated RNA had been reverse transcribed. Clones were sequenced by immunoSEQ multiplex PCR, and TCRdb holds only the in-frame ones, with some missing. Here the sample spans 130,000 to 150,000 clones, about 8.7% being singletons. The rearrangement links TRBV30 to TRBJ1-5; 8 bases fit TRBD1. The source is a young man in good health. The sequenced material came from central memory CD4+ T cells from blood. The CDR3 here is CAWSGDRSYQPQHF. CDR3 DNA: TGTGCCTGGAGTGGGGACAGGAGCTATCAGCCCCAGCATTTT.